The rows below give T cell receptor beta chains drawn from one sample of a study of shared clonotypes between healthy human individuals. Measured with immunoSEQ multiplex PCR; TCRdb has only the in-frame clones, and not every one. The table records hundreds of thousands of clones, about 74% of them present only once. The sequencing sample was made of memory CD4+ T cells sorted from blood. Receptors were obtained from a woman in her thirties in good health. The CDR3 runs from the conserved cysteine through the conserved F or W. Fields, in order: V gene, J gene, CDR3 protein.

v_gene: TRBV28; j_gene: TRBJ1-6; CDR3aa: CASSLDRTNSPLHF
v_gene: TRBV30; j_gene: TRBJ2-1; CDR3aa: CAWSLRAKKSGLAESYNEQFF
v_gene: TRBV28; j_gene: TRBJ2-3; CDR3aa: CASSLWAGARSDTQYF
v_gene: TRBV4-2; j_gene: TRBJ1-2; CDR3aa: CASSQEGGQHYGYTF
v_gene: TRBV6-1; j_gene: TRBJ1-4; CDR3aa: CASRYTGGGEKLFF
v_gene: TRBV2; j_gene: TRBJ2-3; CDR3aa: CASSDEKVDTQYF
v_gene: TRBV7-9; j_gene: TRBJ2-5; CDR3aa: CASSLSQVQETQYF
v_gene: TRBV28; j_gene: TRBJ1-1; CDR3aa: CASSLAGGGTEAFF
v_gene: TRBV19; j_gene: TRBJ1-5; CDR3aa: CASSRQESNQPQHF
v_gene: TRBV6-4; j_gene: TRBJ2-1; CDR3aa: CASGGLAGKQTYNEQFF
v_gene: TRBV28; j_gene: TRBJ2-1; CDR3aa: CASSSPLAGNYNEQFF
v_gene: TRBV28; j_gene: TRBJ1-2; CDR3aa: CASRAQSNYGYTF